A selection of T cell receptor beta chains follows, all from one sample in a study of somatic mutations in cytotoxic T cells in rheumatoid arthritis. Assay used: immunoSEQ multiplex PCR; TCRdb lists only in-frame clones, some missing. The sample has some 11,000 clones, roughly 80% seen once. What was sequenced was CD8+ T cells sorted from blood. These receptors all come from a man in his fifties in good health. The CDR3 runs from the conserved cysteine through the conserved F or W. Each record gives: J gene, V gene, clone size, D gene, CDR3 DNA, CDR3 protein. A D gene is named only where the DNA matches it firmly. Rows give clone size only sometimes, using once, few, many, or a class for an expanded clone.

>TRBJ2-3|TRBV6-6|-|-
TGTGCCAGCGCAAGGACAGATACGCAGTATTTT
CASARTDTQYF
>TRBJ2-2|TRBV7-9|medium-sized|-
TGTGCCAGCAGCTCACAGGAAAACACCGGGGAGCTGTTTTTT
CASSSQENTGELFF
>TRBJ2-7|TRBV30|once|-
TGTGCCTGGAGTGTAACAGGGTACTACGAGCAGTACTTC
CAWSVTGYYEQYF
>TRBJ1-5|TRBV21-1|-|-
TGTGCCAGCACCTCAACAGACAATAATAGCAATCAGCCCCAGCATTTT
CASTSTDNNSNQPQHF
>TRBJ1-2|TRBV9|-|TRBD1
TGTGCCAGCAACCCAGGGGGCGCGGATGGCTACACCTTC
CASNPGGADGYTF
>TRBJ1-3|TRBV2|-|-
TGTGCCAGCAGTAACCCCCCGGCCATATATTTT
CASSNPPAIYF
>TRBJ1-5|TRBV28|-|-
TGTGCCAGCAGTTCCCGCGGGAGAAATCAGCCCCAGCATTTT
CASSSRGRNQPQHF
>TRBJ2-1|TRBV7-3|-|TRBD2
TGTGCCAGCAGCTTCGCGGGAGATTACTCCTACAATGAGCAGTTCTTC
CASSFAGDYSYNEQFF
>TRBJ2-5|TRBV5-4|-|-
TGTGCCAGCAGCTTGGACAGGGAGCTGGAGACCCAGTACTTC
CASSLDRELETQYF
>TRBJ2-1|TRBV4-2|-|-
TGTGCCAGCAGCCAAGTACAGCGGGAGCAGTTCTTC
CASSQVQREQFF
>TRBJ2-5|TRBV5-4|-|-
TGTGCCAGCAGCTTGTTAAGTCAAGAGACCCAGTACTTC
CASSLLSQETQYF
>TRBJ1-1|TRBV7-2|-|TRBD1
TGTGCCAGCAGCACTCCAGACAGGGGCCGTTCCAACACTGAAGCTTTCTTT
CASSTPDRGRSNTEAFF
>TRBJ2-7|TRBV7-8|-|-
TGTGCCAGCGGCCAGGTGGCCCGAAGCTCCTACGAGCAGTACTTC
CASGQVARSSYEQYF
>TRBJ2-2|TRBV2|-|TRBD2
TGTGCCAGCAGGTCCCCTAGCGGGGCGGACACCGGGGAGCTGTTTTTT
CASRSPSGADTGELFF
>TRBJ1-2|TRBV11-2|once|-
TGTGCCAGCAGCTTAGGAGGAAGCTATGGCTACACCTTC
CASSLGGSYGYTF
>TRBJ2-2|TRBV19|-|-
TGTGCCAGTAGTATATATACTGGGCAGGGCGGGGAGCTGTTTTTT
CASSIYTGQGGELFF
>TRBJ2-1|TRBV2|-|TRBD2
TGTGCCAGCAGCGATTCCGGGACTAGCCCAAGAGGAGAGCAGTTCTTC
CASSDSGTSPRGEQFF
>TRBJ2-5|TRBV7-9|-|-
TGTGCCAGCAGCTTAACACAGGGATTTGAGACCCAGTACTTC
CASSLTQGFETQYF
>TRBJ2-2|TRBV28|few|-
TGTGCCAGCAGTTTATTGGGCGGGGACGGGGAGCTGTTTTTT
CASSLLGGDGELFF
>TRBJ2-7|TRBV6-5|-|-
TGTGCCACCCCGGATCCTAACTCCTACGAGCAGTACTTC
CATPDPNSYEQYF
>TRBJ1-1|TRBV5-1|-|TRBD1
TGCGCCAGCAGTAGTGAAGGGACAGCAAACACTGAAGCTTTCTTT
CASSSEGTANTEAFF
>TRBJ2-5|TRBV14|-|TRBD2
TGTGCCAGCAGCCAACCGTGGACTAGCGGGAGGGAAGAGACCCAGTACTTC
CASSQPWTSGREETQYF
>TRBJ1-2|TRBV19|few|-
TGTGCCAGTACCCGCATGGAGTCCCCAGCCTATGGCTACACCTTC
CASTRMESPAYGYTF
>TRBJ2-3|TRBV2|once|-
TGTGCCAGCACCATAGGGCACCACACAGATACGCAGTATTTT
CASTIGHHTDTQYF
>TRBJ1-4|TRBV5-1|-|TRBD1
TGCGCCAGCAGCCGGGGACAGACTAATGAAAAACTGTTTTTT
CASSRGQTNEKLFF
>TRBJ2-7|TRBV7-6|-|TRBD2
TGTGCCAGCAGCGGCATAGCGGGAGCCTACGAGCAGTACTTC
CASSGIAGAYEQYF
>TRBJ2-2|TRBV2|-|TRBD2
TGTGCCAGCAGTCTAGCGGGCATCTACACCGGGGAGCTGTTTTTT
CASSLAGIYTGELFF
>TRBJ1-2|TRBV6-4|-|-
TGTGCCAGCAGTAGCACGGGAGATAACTATGGCTACACCTTC
CASSSTGDNYGYTF
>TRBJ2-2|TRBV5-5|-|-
TGTGCCAGCAGCTTGGGATCTCGGGAGAACACCGGGGAGCTGTTTTTT
CASSLGSRENTGELFF
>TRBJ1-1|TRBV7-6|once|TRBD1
TGTGCCAGCAGCCCAAGGACAGGGGAGAACACTGAAGCTTTCTTT
CASSPRTGENTEAFF
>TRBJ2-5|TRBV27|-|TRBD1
TGTGCCAGCAGTTTATTAGGACAGGGGGCGAGAGGGACCCAGTACTTC
CASSLLGQGARGTQYF
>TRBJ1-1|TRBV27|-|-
TGTGCCAGCAGTTTCTTGGGTAGGTTCAACACTGAAGCTTTCTTT
CASSFLGRFNTEAFF
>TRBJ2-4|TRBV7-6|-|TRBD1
TGTGCCAGCAGCCGCGGACAGGGAAACATTCAGTACTTC
CASSRGQGNIQYF
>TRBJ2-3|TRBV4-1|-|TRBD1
TGCGCCAGCAGCCTCCGGGACAGAACCACAGATACGCAGTATTTT
CASSLRDRTTDTQYF
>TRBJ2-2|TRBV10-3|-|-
TGTGCCGTCGAACAGGAGGAGAAGGCCGGGGAGCTGTTTTTT
CAVEQEEKAGELFF
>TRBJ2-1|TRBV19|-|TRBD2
TGTGCCAGTAGTATAGCTAGCGGGAGTTACAATGAGCAGTTCTTC
CASSIASGSYNEQFF
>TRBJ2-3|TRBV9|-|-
TGTGCCAGCAGCGTCAGGGAGGATACGCAGTATTTT
CASSVREDTQYF
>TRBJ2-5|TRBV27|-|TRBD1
TGTGCCAGCAGTATGAGGGAACAGGGGTTAGAGACCCAGTACTTC
CASSMREQGLETQYF